This TCR beta chain emerged from a study of T cells in localized non-small cell lung cancer. Study-level findings and limits: Uninvolved neighboring lung showed the greatest T cell clonality, exceeding tumor. Elevated blood T cell density was associated with longer overall survival.

TCRdb's table, derived via immunoSEQ multiplex PCR, lists solely in-frame clones and lacks some. The sample consists of around 41,000 clones, around 85% of them appearing once. The ends lost 0 bases at V and 2 bases at J; junction bases unmatched: 11. The length of the CDR3 is 18 residues. Germline CDR1 reads MNHNS; CDR2 reads SASEGT. In regard to this clone: Its specificity is not known.

The rearrangement links TRBV6-1 to TRBJ1-1; TRBD1 aligns across 8 bases. This clonotype was sampled from a man aged 40 to 69 with stage I lung adenocarcinoma. The sample in question was peripheral blood, obtained before any cancer treatment. The CDR3 reads CASSEAPGQGFGNTEAFF. CDR3 in DNA: TGTGCCAGCAGTGAAGCGCCCGGACAGGGATTCGGAAACACTGAAGCTTTCTTT.